The 28 T cell receptor beta chains given below trace back to one sample, sequenced in a study of graft-versus-host responses after intestinal transplantation. These receptors' targets are unknown. The repertoire was sequenced with immunoSEQ multiplex PCR; TCRdb's copy has only in-frame clones and lacks some. Of about 120,000 clones in the sample, over 85% were seen once. The sequenced sample was unstimulated CD4+ T cells sorted from spleen or lymph node cells, obtained before intestinal transplant. The origin of the receptors is a human donor who received an intestinal transplant.

V is TRBV5-8 and J is TRBJ2-2, with 8 nucleotides matching TRBD1. Germline V gene sequence: CDR1 SGHTS, CDR2 YDEGEE. The length of the CDR3 is 15 residues. V was pared by 0 bases and J by 5 bases, with 3 bases of the junction left unmatched. Here the CDR3 reads CASSLGDRQTGELFF. Written as DNA, the CDR3 is TGTGCCAGCAGCTTGGGGGACAGGCAAACCGGGGAGCTGTTTTTT.

The chain is built from TRBV5-8 and TRBJ1-1; D gene uncertain. V was pared by 4 bases and J by 2 bases, with 9 bases between. There are 13 residues in the CDR3. Germline-derived CDR1 and CDR2 are SGHTS and YDEGEE. CDR3 sequence: CASSNTRNTEAFF. The CDR3 DNA sequence: TGTGCCAGCAGCAATACACGAAACACTGAAGCTTTCTTT.

The V and J genes are TRBV18 and TRBJ2-7, with TRBD2 matching over 9 bases. V lost 3 bases to trimming and J lost 4 bases; unmatched junction nucleotides: 7. Germline V lookup: CDR1 KGHSH, CDR2 LQKENI. This CDR3 has 15 residues. CDR3 in amino acids: CASSPLAGGLYEQYF. CDR3 DNA: TGTGCCAGCTCACCCCTCGCGGGAGGGCTTTACGAGCAGTACTTC. The full variable domain, completed using reference TRBV18 and TRBJ2-7, is NAGVMQNPRHLVRRRGQEARLRCSPMKGHSHVYWYRQLPEEGLKFMVYLQKENIIDESGMPKERFSAEFPKEGPSILRIQQVVRGDSAAYFCASSPLAGGLYEQYFGPGTRLTVT.

The J gene is TRBJ2-1, the V gene TRBV4-2; TRBD2 agrees at 11 bases. This CDR3 is 15 amino acids long. Per the germline V gene, CDR1 is LGHNA and CDR2 is YNFKEQ. J was trimmed by 3 bases and V by 5 bases; bases with no gene match: 3. CDR3 DNA: TGTGCCAGCAGCACGACTAGCGGGAACTACAATGAGCAGTTCTTC. Encoded protein: CASSTTSGNYNEQFF.

The DNA of the CDR3 is TGTGCCAGCAGCTTGACCGGGAGCTATGGCTACACCTTC. Its protein is CASSLTGSYGYTF. The chain carries TRBV5-6 and TRBJ1-2, with unresolved D. CDR1 and CDR2 from the germline V gene are SGHDT and YYEEEE. V was shortened by 1 base and J by 4 bases, with 8 bases between the two germline ends. The CDR3 has 13 amino acids.

This chain links TRBV15 with TRBJ2-1, with TRBD2 as a possible D gene (6 bases). CDR1 is LNHNV, CDR2 YYDKDF, per germline (reference sequence). The length of the CDR3 is 17 residues. Trimming cost V 0 bases and J 9 bases, with 21 bases left between them. This CDR3 reads CATSRDLRGAEEGEQFF. CDR3 nucleotide sequence: TGTGCCACCAGCAGAGATCTTAGGGGAGCGGAGGAGGGTGAGCAGTTCTTC.

This chain joins TRBV6-1 and TRBJ2-4, with a possible D match to TRBD1 (6 bases). The V end lost 6 bases, the J end lost 8 bases, and 14 bases lay between the germline ends. CDR3 length: 13 amino acids. Germline V gene sequence: CDR1 MNHNS, CDR2 SASEGT. The DNA for the CDR3 is TGTGCCAGCAGGGTTGAGGGGGTGGACATTCAGTACTTC. Protein sequence: CASRVEGVDIQYF.

The chain is built from TRBV30 and TRBJ2-5; 8 nucleotides line up with TRBD1. There are 15 residues in the CDR3. The trim removed 0 bases at V and 1 base at J, leaving 4 bases unmatched. In germline, CDR1 is GTSNPN, CDR2 SVGIG (reference sequence). CDR3 sequence reads: CAWSVGQGSQETQYF. The CDR3 DNA follows: TGTGCCTGGAGTGTAGGACAGGGCTCCCAAGAGACCCAGTACTTC.

The chain is built from TRBV28 and TRBJ1-3; D call uncertain. Germline loops: CDR1 MDHEN, CDR2 SYDVKM. V was shortened by 6 bases and J by 0 bases, with 12 bases between the two germline ends. The CDR3 runs 15 residues. The CDR3 spells CASRNKKRSGNTIYF. CDR3 in DNA: TGTGCCAGCAGAAATAAAAAGCGCTCTGGAAACACCATATATTTT.

V is TRBV7-3 and J is TRBJ2-5; no clear D. Trimming took off 5 bases at V and 5 bases at J, with 15 bases between the two ends. CDR1 and CDR2 (germline): SGHTA, FQGTGA. This CDR3 comprises 14 residues. Here the CDR3 reads CASSPDGYMETQYF. The DNA for the CDR3 is TGTGCCAGCAGCCCGGACGGATATATGGAGACCCAGTACTTC.

This clone was seen a single time. J is TRBJ1-5 and V is TRBV27; maybe TRBD1 (6 bases). CDR1 is MNHEY and CDR2 is SMNVEV in the germline V gene (reference sequence). The CDR3 has 13 residues. Trimming cost V 3 bases and J 7 bases, with 10 bases left between them. CDR3 bases: TGTGCCAGCAGTTTCAGGGGAGGACAGCCCCAGCATTTT. Its protein is CASSFRGGQPQHF.

V gene TRBV5-1 combines with J gene TRBJ2-5; D might be TRBD1 or TRBD2, each matching 6 bases. This CDR3 is built from 14 residues. The V end lost 4 bases, the J end lost 5 bases, and 15 bases lay between the germline ends. CDR1 and CDR2 (germline): SGHRS, YFSETQ. The CDR3 DNA reads as TGCGCCAGCAGCCCAATCGGGGGCGGGGAGACCCAGTACTTC. Residues: CASSPIGGGETQYF.

This rearrangement joins TRBV30 to TRBJ1-4, with TRBD1 identical over 7 bases. The CDR3 spans 15 residues. Germline CDR1 GTSNPN, CDR2 SVGIG (reference sequence). V lost 5 bases, J lost 2 bases, and 8 bases stayed unmatched. CDR3 amino acids: CAWGTKTGTNEKLFF. Here the CDR3 DNA reads TGTGCCTGGGGGACAAAGACAGGGACTAATGAAAAACTGTTTTTT.

The rearrangement joins TRBV18 to TRBJ2-3; 8 positions agree with TRBD2. This CDR3 is 16 amino acids long. CDR1 is KGHSH, CDR2 LQKENI, per germline. With V trimmed by 6 bases and J by 0 bases, 8 bases remained unmatched. CDR3 amino acids: CASSGGRSSSTDTQYF. The CDR3 DNA is TGTGCCAGCTCGGGCGGGAGGTCCTCTAGCACAGATACGCAGTATTTT. The full variable domain, rest sourced from reference TRBV18 and TRBJ2-3, is NAGVMQNPRHLVRRRGQEARLRCSPMKGHSHVYWYRQLPEEGLKFMVYLQKENIIDESGMPKERFSAEFPKEGPSILRIQQVVRGDSAAYFCASSGGRSSSTDTQYFGPGTRLTVL.

V and J are TRBV29-1 and TRBJ2-3; D is perhaps TRBD2 (7 bases). Germline V gene sequence: CDR1 SQVTM, CDR2 ANQGSEA. Trimming stripped 5 bases from V and 3 bases from J, with 15 bases between. There are 14 residues in the CDR3. The DNA for the CDR3 is TGCAGCGTTCCACCAGGGGAGGGGACAGATACGCAGTATTTT. It translates to CSVPPGEGTDTQYF.

The chain joins TRBV28 to TRBJ2-2; 8 bases are a match to TRBD2. This CDR3 spans 17 amino acids. The V and J ends lost 6 bases and 4 bases, in that order; junction bases with no gene match: 13. The germline CDR1 and CDR2 sequences are MDHEN and SYDVKM. DNA of the CDR3: TGTGCCAGCAGCCTAAGGGTCCTAGCGGGCCTCACCGGGGAGCTGTTTTTT. It yields the protein CASSLRVLAGLTGELFF.

This clone occurred once. The genes are TRBV18 and TRBJ1-2; D may be TRBD1 (5 bases). CDR1 and CDR2 (germline): KGHSH, LQKENI. With 5 bases removed from V and 3 bases from J, the gap between germline ends came to 13 bases. The CDR3 sequence is 14 residues long. CDR3 loop: CASSSSRQYYGYTF. DNA of the CDR3: TGTGCCAGCTCATCCTCGAGACAGTACTATGGCTACACCTTC. The full variable domain, in which reference TRBV18 and TRBJ1-2 provide the parts outside the CDR3, is NAGVMQNPRHLVRRRGQEARLRCSPMKGHSHVYWYRQLPEEGLKFMVYLQKENIIDESGMPKERFSAEFPKEGPSILRIQQVVRGDSAAYFCASSSSRQYYGYTFGSGTRLTVV.

This chain links TRBV5-4 with TRBJ2-4, with 8 bases identical to TRBD1. The V and J ends lost 4 bases and 6 bases, in that order; junction bases with no gene match: 6. This CDR3 is 14 amino acids long. Germline V gene sequence: CDR1 SGHNT, CDR2 YYREEE (reference sequence). The CDR3 bases are TGTGCCAGCAGCCGACAGGGGAAGGGAAACATTCAGTACTTC. This encodes CASSRQGKGNIQYF. The whole variable domain, filled in from reference TRBV5-4 and TRBJ2-4, reads ETGVTQSPTHLIKTRGQQVTLRCSSQSGHNTVSWYQQALGQGPQFIFQYYREEENGRGNFPPRFSGLQFPNYSSELNVNALELDDSALYLCASSRQGKGNIQYFGAGTRLSVL.

The chain employs TRBV11-1 and TRBJ2-7; D may be TRBD2 (6 bases). The CDR3 consists of 18 residues. Deletions cut 2 bases from V and 3 bases from J, with 23 bases between. Germline-derived CDR1 and CDR2 are SGHAT and FQDESV (reference sequence). The CDR3 protein is CASSLPPVLKRAFYEQYF. The CDR3 nucleotides read TGTGCCAGCAGCTTACCCCCTGTTTTGAAGCGGGCATTCTACGAGCAGTACTTC.

The chain combines TRBV6-1 with TRBJ1-2; 9 bases map to TRBD1. Germline V gene sequence: CDR1 MNHNS, CDR2 SASEGT. The V and J ends lost 6 bases and 8 bases, in that order; junction bases with no gene match: 13. The CDR3 has 15 amino acids. CDR3 in amino acids: CASSAGTGHYGGYTF. In DNA form, the CDR3 reads TGTGCCAGCAGCGCCGGGACAGGGCACTATGGAGGCTACACCTTC.

This sequence joins TRBV25-1 and TRBJ2-1; 10 bases are shared with TRBD2. The V and J ends lost 2 bases and 9 bases, in that order; junction bases with no gene match: 10. Germline-derived CDR1 and CDR2 are MGHDK and SYGVNS. The CDR3 runs to 16 residues. CDR3 sequence reads: CASSELSGRAFGEQFF. The CDR3 DNA sequence: TGTGCCAGCAGTGAACTGAGCGGGAGGGCGTTTGGTGAGCAGTTCTTC.

The chain combines TRBV29-1 with TRBJ1-2, with D possibly TRBD1 on 6 matching bases. The germline V gene has CDR1 SQVTM and CDR2 ANQGSEA. Trimming removed 7 bases from V and 2 bases from J, with 11 bases in between. This CDR3 is built from 12 residues. CDR3 protein: CSAGGGNYGYTF. The CDR3 DNA is TGCAGCGCGGGAGGGGGGAACTATGGCTACACCTTC.

This sequence joins TRBV6-5 and TRBJ2-3; D gene ambiguous. The CDR3 length is 14 residues. CDR1 and CDR2 from the germline V gene are MNHEY and SVGAGI. Trimming took off 10 bases at V and 0 bases at J, with 14 bases between the two ends. The CDR3 nucleotides read TGTGCCACCTCCCGGAGCCTAAGCACAGATACGCAGTATTTT. Amino acid sequence: CATSRSLSTDTQYF.

The rearrangement joins TRBV27 to TRBJ2-2, with D unresolved. The germline V gene has CDR1 MNHEY and CDR2 SMNVEV (reference sequence). CDR3 length: 13 amino acids. V lost 3 bases and J 2 bases, leaving 4 bases between the germline ends. CDR3 sequence reads: CASSLDNTGELFF. The CDR3 nucleotides read TGTGCCAGCAGTTTGGACAACACCGGGGAGCTGTTTTTT.

V is TRBV6-6 and J is TRBJ1-2; no clear D. CDR1 and CDR2 from the germline V gene are MNHNY and SVGAGI (reference sequence). The V end lost 8 bases, the J end lost 0 bases, and 13 bases lay between the germline ends. This CDR3 spans 14 amino acids. CDR3: CASHRTETNYGYTF. The CDR3 region has the DNA TGTGCCAGCCACCGGACGGAAACTAACTATGGCTACACCTTC.

The chain has TRBV15 and TRBJ2-1; 8 nucleotides match TRBD2. Trimming took 3 bases from V and 0 from J; bases not matched to a gene: 13. The CDR3 is 19 residues long. CDR1 and CDR2 (germline): LNHNV, YYDKDF (reference sequence). The DNA for the CDR3 is TGTGCCACCAGCAGTGGGGGGCTAGCGGGTGCTTTCTCCTACAATGAGCAGTTCTTC. It yields the protein CATSSGGLAGAFSYNEQFF.

The genes are TRBV5-1 and TRBJ1-1; D gene ambiguous. The CDR3 loop spans 16 amino acids. Germline V lookup: CDR1 SGHRS, CDR2 YFSETQ. The V end was cut by 1 base, the J end by 4 bases, with 17 bases between. The DNA for the CDR3 is TGCGCCAGCAGCTTGTGGAATCGGGGTGTGTCCACTGAAGCTTTCTTT. Translating gives CASSLWNRGVSTEAFF.

The chain recombines TRBV7-2 with TRBJ2-5; no clear D gene. V lost 2 bases to trimming and J lost 4 bases, with 14 bases between them. Germline V gene data show CDR1 as SGHTA and CDR2 as FQGNSA. The CDR3 totals 15 residues. The CDR3 bases are TGTGCCAGCAGCTTAAACGGGCCAACGGCAGAGACCCAGTACTTC. This gives the protein CASSLNGPTAETQYF.